The rows below give T cell receptor beta chains drawn from one sample of a study of T cells in Graves' hyperthyroidism and ophthalmopathy. Each CDR3 protein is one row after TCRdb ran MiXCR on the multiplex PCR reads. The table shows more than 550,000 distinct CDR3 sequences, with approximately 15% occurring only once. The sample taken for sequencing was blood. The receptors stem from a man aged 45-65 years with Graves' hyperthyroidism. Each CDR3 is given with its conserved first and last residue. The D gene is left open where the match is weak. Clone size appears in some rows only: once, few, many, or a class for an expanded clone.

v_gene: TRBV11-2
d_gene: -
abundance: -
j_gene: TRBJ2-1
CDR3nt: TGTGCCAGCAGCTTAGCACTGGACAATGAGCAGTTCTTC
CDR3aa: CASSLALDNEQFF

v_gene: TRBV28
d_gene: TRBD1
abundance: many
j_gene: TRBJ1-6
CDR3nt: TGTGCCAGCAGCCTCGGGGACAGCGGGTCACCCCTCCACTTT
CDR3aa: CASSLGDSGSPLHF

v_gene: TRBV9
d_gene: -
abundance: -
j_gene: TRBJ2-1
CDR3nt: TGTGCCAGCAGCGTAGGGCTTGGGACGAACTCCAATGAGCAGTTCTTC
CDR3aa: CASSVGLGTNSNEQFF

v_gene: TRBV7-2
d_gene: -
abundance: many
j_gene: TRBJ2-2
CDR3nt: TGTGCCAGCAGCTTAGAGCCAGGGAACACCGGGGAGCTGTTTTTT
CDR3aa: CASSLEPGNTGELFF

v_gene: TRBV19
d_gene: TRBD1
abundance: few
j_gene: TRBJ1-1
CDR3nt: TGTGCCAGTAGTATAGGGGTCCGACAGGGGAACACTGAAGCTTTCTTT
CDR3aa: CASSIGVRQGNTEAFF

v_gene: TRBV5-1
d_gene: -
abundance: -
j_gene: TRBJ2-5
CDR3nt: TGCGCCAGCAGCTTGACAGGGACATACCAAGAGACCCAGTACTTC
CDR3aa: CASSLTGTYQETQYF

v_gene: TRBV3-1
d_gene: -
abundance: many
j_gene: TRBJ1-1
CDR3nt: TGTGCCAGCAGCCAAGATTGGTCGAACACTGAAGCTTTCTTT
CDR3aa: CASSQDWSNTEAFF

v_gene: TRBV29-1
d_gene: TRBD1
abundance: -
j_gene: TRBJ2-1
CDR3nt: TGCAGCGTTGGGGTCCGGGACAGGGGAAACAATGAGCAGTTCTTC
CDR3aa: CSVGVRDRGNNEQFF

v_gene: TRBV7-2
d_gene: -
abundance: few
j_gene: TRBJ1-5
CDR3nt: TGTGCCAGCAGACCCATGGCGGGCGGCAATCAGCCCCAGCATTTT
CDR3aa: CASRPMAGGNQPQHF

v_gene: TRBV6-5
d_gene: -
abundance: -
j_gene: TRBJ1-2
CDR3nt: TGTGCCAGCAGTTACTCGTTCGCCGGGGAACAAGGCTACACCTTC
CDR3aa: CASSYSFAGEQGYTF

v_gene: TRBV6-1
d_gene: -
abundance: -
j_gene: TRBJ2-3
CDR3nt: TGTGCCAGCATTGACGGATATACGCAGTATTTT
CDR3aa: CASIDGYTQYF

v_gene: TRBV27
d_gene: TRBD2
abundance: many
j_gene: TRBJ2-3
CDR3nt: TGTGCCAGCAGTTCCAAAGCGGGGGGCCCCCGGGACAAAAGCACAGATACGCAGTATTTT
CDR3aa: CASSSKAGGPRDKSTDTQYF

v_gene: TRBV20-1
d_gene: TRBD2
abundance: few
j_gene: TRBJ2-7
CDR3nt: TGCAGTGCTAGAACAGGGAGGGAGCTAGCGGGAGCGTACTACGAGCAGTACTTC
CDR3aa: CSARTGRELAGAYYEQYF

v_gene: TRBV18
d_gene: TRBD1
abundance: few
j_gene: TRBJ1-1
CDR3nt: TGTGCCAGCTCACCGCGGTCGGCACAGGGGGAAGAAGCTTTCTTT
CDR3aa: CASSPRSAQGEEAFF

v_gene: TRBV12-3/TRBV12-4
d_gene: TRBD2
abundance: -
j_gene: TRBJ2-1
CDR3nt: TGTGCCAGCAGGGAACTAGCGCACTCCTACGATGAGCAGTTCTTC
CDR3aa: CASRELAHSYDEQFF

v_gene: TRBV9
d_gene: TRBD1
abundance: -
j_gene: TRBJ1-2
CDR3nt: TGTGCCAGCAGCGCGACAGGGGGCACGAACTATGGCTACACCTTC
CDR3aa: CASSATGGTNYGYTF

v_gene: TRBV16
d_gene: -
abundance: -
j_gene: TRBJ2-7
CDR3nt: TGTGCCAGCAGCCGATTCCAGGGTAACTCCTACGAGCAGTACTTC
CDR3aa: CASSRFQGNSYEQYF

v_gene: TRBV28
d_gene: TRBD1
abundance: many
j_gene: TRBJ1-6
CDR3nt: TGTGCCAGCAGAGACAGGGTCACCTATAATTCACCCCTCCACTTT
CDR3aa: CASRDRVTYNSPLHF

v_gene: TRBV12-5
d_gene: TRBD2
abundance: -
j_gene: TRBJ2-1
CDR3nt: TGTGCTAGTGGTTTTAGCGGGAACTCCTACAATGAGCAGTTCTTC
CDR3aa: CASGFSGNSYNEQFF

v_gene: TRBV6-1
d_gene: -
abundance: -
j_gene: TRBJ1-4
CDR3nt: TGTGCCAGCAGTGAAGACAAGGGAGGGAAACTGTTTTTT
CDR3aa: CASSEDKGGKLFF

v_gene: TRBV5-6
d_gene: -
abundance: -
j_gene: TRBJ1-2
CDR3nt: TGTGCCAGCAGCTTTTATCAGGGAATGGAAGGCTACACCTTC
CDR3aa: CASSFYQGMEGYTF

v_gene: TRBV6-2/TRBV6-3
d_gene: TRBD2
abundance: many
j_gene: TRBJ2-1
CDR3nt: TGTGCCAGCAGTTGGGGAGGGTCCTACAATGAGCAGTTCTTC
CDR3aa: CASSWGGSYNEQFF

v_gene: TRBV28
d_gene: -
abundance: -
j_gene: TRBJ2-7
CDR3nt: TGTGCCAACAGTGGCAACTTGGGTGAGCAGTACTTC
CDR3aa: CANSGNLGEQYF

v_gene: TRBV30
d_gene: -
abundance: few
j_gene: TRBJ2-1
CDR3nt: TGTGCCTGGAGTTTAGGGGAGTCCTACAATGAGCAGTTCTTC
CDR3aa: CAWSLGESYNEQFF

v_gene: TRBV28
d_gene: -
abundance: many
j_gene: TRBJ2-2
CDR3nt: TGTGCCAGCAGTTTTGGGGGGTCCACCGGGGAGCTGTTTTTT
CDR3aa: CASSFGGSTGELFF

v_gene: TRBV11-1
d_gene: -
abundance: -
j_gene: TRBJ2-5
CDR3nt: TGTGCCAGCAGCGGGCTAGGTATTGGGACGGTAGAGACCCAGTACTTC
CDR3aa: CASSGLGIGTVETQYF

v_gene: TRBV7-2
d_gene: -
abundance: -
j_gene: TRBJ2-7
CDR3nt: TGTGCCAGCAGCACAGGGACCCCAGCGGCCTACGAGCAGTACTTC
CDR3aa: CASSTGTPAAYEQYF

v_gene: TRBV11-2
d_gene: TRBD1
abundance: many
j_gene: TRBJ2-7
CDR3nt: TGTGCCAGCAGCTCCCCCCGACAGGGGAACGGTGAGCAGTACTTC
CDR3aa: CASSSPRQGNGEQYF

v_gene: TRBV2
d_gene: TRBD2
abundance: many
j_gene: TRBJ2-1
CDR3nt: TGTGCCAGCCCGGGACTAGCGGGAGAGAATGAGCAGTTCTTC
CDR3aa: CASPGLAGENEQFF

v_gene: TRBV27
d_gene: -
abundance: -
j_gene: TRBJ2-5
CDR3nt: TGTGCCAGCAATCCTATAGCGGATCAAGAGACCCAGTACTTC
CDR3aa: CASNPIADQETQYF

v_gene: TRBV3-1
d_gene: -
abundance: few
j_gene: TRBJ1-5
CDR3nt: TGTGCCAGCAGCCAAGTGCATAATAGCAATCAGCCCCAGCATTTT
CDR3aa: CASSQVHNSNQPQHF

v_gene: TRBV28
d_gene: -
abundance: many
j_gene: TRBJ1-5
CDR3nt: TGTGCCAGCAGTTTAGGTGCCAGTTATTCGTATGGCAATCAGCCCCAGCATTTT
CDR3aa: CASSLGASYSYGNQPQHF

v_gene: TRBV10-3
d_gene: -
abundance: -
j_gene: TRBJ1-2
CDR3nt: TGTGCCATCAGTGAGGCCACGGCGGGTGACTATGGCTACACCTTC
CDR3aa: CAISEATAGDYGYTF

v_gene: TRBV4-1
d_gene: -
abundance: -
j_gene: TRBJ2-7
CDR3nt: TGCGCCAGCAGTACACTCCCCTGGACCTACGAGCAGTACTTC
CDR3aa: CASSTLPWTYEQYF

v_gene: TRBV3-1
d_gene: TRBD1
abundance: -
j_gene: TRBJ2-1
CDR3nt: TGTGCCAGCAGCCTCGGGACAGGGGACCACAATGAGCAGTTCTTC
CDR3aa: CASSLGTGDHNEQFF

v_gene: TRBV10-3
d_gene: -
abundance: -
j_gene: TRBJ2-7
CDR3nt: TGTGCCATCAGTGAAGGGGGAACAAGCTCCTACGAGCAGTACTTC
CDR3aa: CAISEGGTSSYEQYF

v_gene: TRBV29-1
d_gene: -
abundance: -
j_gene: TRBJ2-7
CDR3nt: TGCAGCGTTAGCGAATTGAAGACCTACGAGCAGTACTTC
CDR3aa: CSVSELKTYEQYF

v_gene: TRBV18
d_gene: -
abundance: -
j_gene: TRBJ2-2
CDR3nt: TGTGCCCGCTCACCAAGTCGCACCGGGGAGCTGTTTTTT
CDR3aa: CARSPSRTGELFF

v_gene: TRBV28
d_gene: TRBD2
abundance: -
j_gene: TRBJ2-1
CDR3nt: TGTGCCAGCAGTTTGAGGACTAGCGGGTTCAATGAGCAGTTCTTC
CDR3aa: CASSLRTSGFNEQFF

v_gene: TRBV2
d_gene: -
abundance: -
j_gene: TRBJ1-1
CDR3nt: TGTGCCAGCAGTGTAACAGGTTTGAACACTGAAGCTTTCTTT
CDR3aa: CASSVTGLNTEAFF

v_gene: TRBV7-9
d_gene: TRBD1
abundance: many
j_gene: TRBJ2-2
CDR3nt: TGTGCCAGCACGGGACAGGGCGACGGGGAGCTGTTTTTT
CDR3aa: CASTGQGDGELFF

v_gene: TRBV12-3/TRBV12-4
d_gene: TRBD2
abundance: many
j_gene: TRBJ2-7
CDR3nt: TGTGCCAGCAGTTCAACCCCGAAGGGAGGGGAGCAGTACTTC
CDR3aa: CASSSTPKGGEQYF

v_gene: TRBV30
d_gene: -
abundance: many
j_gene: TRBJ2-1
CDR3nt: TGTGCCTGGAGTGTCCCAGGGAAAAATGAGCAGTTCTTC
CDR3aa: CAWSVPGKNEQFF

v_gene: TRBV12-3/TRBV12-4
d_gene: -
abundance: -
j_gene: TRBJ1-1
CDR3nt: TGTGCCAGCAAAACGAATAGAGGTACTGAAGCTTTCTTT
CDR3aa: CASKTNRGTEAFF

v_gene: TRBV20-1
d_gene: TRBD1
abundance: -
j_gene: TRBJ2-2
CDR3nt: TGCAGTGCCCCGACCCCGGGACAGGGTACCACCGGGGAGCTGTTTTTT
CDR3aa: CSAPTPGQGTTGELFF

v_gene: TRBV28
d_gene: TRBD2
abundance: few
j_gene: TRBJ2-5
CDR3nt: TGTGCCAGCAGTTTTTTCCCTAGCGGGAGGGCCTTGGAGACCCAGTACTTC
CDR3aa: CASSFFPSGRALETQYF